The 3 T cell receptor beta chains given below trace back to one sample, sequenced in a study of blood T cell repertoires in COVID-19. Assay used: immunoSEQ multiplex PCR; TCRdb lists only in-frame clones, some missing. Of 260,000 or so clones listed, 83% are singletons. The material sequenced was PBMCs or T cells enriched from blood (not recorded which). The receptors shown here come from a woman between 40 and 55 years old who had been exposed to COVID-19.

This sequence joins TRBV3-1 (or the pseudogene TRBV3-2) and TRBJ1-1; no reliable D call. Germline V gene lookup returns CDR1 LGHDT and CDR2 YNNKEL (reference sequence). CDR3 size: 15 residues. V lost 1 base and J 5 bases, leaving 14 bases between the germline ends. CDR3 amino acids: CASSQGGEGGTEAFF. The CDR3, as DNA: TGTGCCAGCAGCCAAGGAGGCGAGGGAGGGACTGAAGCTTTCTTT.

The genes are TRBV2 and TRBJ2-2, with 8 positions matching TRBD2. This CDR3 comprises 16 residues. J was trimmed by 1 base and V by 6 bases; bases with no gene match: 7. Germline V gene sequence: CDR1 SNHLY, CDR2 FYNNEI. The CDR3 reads CASRLGGAQNTGELFF. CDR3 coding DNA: TGTGCCAGCAGGCTCGGGGGGGCCCAGAACACCGGGGAGCTGTTTTTT.

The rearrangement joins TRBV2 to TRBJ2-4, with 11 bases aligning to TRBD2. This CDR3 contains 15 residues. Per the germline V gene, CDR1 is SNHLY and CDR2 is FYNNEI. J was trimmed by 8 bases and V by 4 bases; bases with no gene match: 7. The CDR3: CASSAASGGWDIQYF. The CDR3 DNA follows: TGTGCCAGCAGTGCCGCTAGCGGGGGGTGGGACATTCAGTACTTC.